This T cell receptor beta chain was obtained from a study of T cell clonotyping in hematopoietic cell transplantation. Looking at the study overall: Cytoreduction preceded collection of pretransplant recipient samples. Broader study findings: After transplant, recipient diversity fell while pathologically expanded clonotypes grew through day 180.

V was cut by 6 bases and J by 4 bases, with 15 bases left in between. The CDR3 length is 14 residues. Germline CDR1 reads SNHLY; CDR2 reads FYNNEI. Some clones are missing from TCRdb's copy, which holds only in-frame ones; the method was immunoSEQ multiplex PCR. In the table there are 16,000 or so clones, 93% of which are singletons. The time point was: recipient sample about 28 days before transplant, after cytoreduction. Comment on this clone: Antigen unknown.

This rearrangement joins TRBV2 to TRBJ1-2; the D gene is possibly TRBD1 (5 bases). Source: peripheral blood mononuclear cells, taken before stem cell transplant. The clonotype comes from a man aged 18 to 29 with biphenotypic leukemia. Some clones in this sample may be carry-over from other donors' samples. As DNA, the CDR3 is TGTGCCAGCAGGGGGAGGGGAATGGGCTATGGCTACACCTTC. Translation: CASRGRGMGYGYTF.